One sample yielded the 19 T cell receptor beta chains listed below, sequenced in a study of cytomegalovirus exposure and HLA in healthy donors. Only in-frame clones appear in the TCRdb table, and some are missing; sequencing was by immunoSEQ multiplex PCR. The sample records about 200,000 clones, around 78% being singletons. The specimen sequenced was PBMCs. Receptors were obtained from a woman aged 18-30 years in good health and CMV-seronegative.

The chain joins TRBV18 to TRBJ1-1, with 8 bases fitting TRBD1. CDR3 length equals 16 residues. Per germline, CDR1 KGHSH and CDR2 LQKENI. Trimming at V came to 6 bases and at J to 3 bases, leaving 12 bases not matched to a gene. CDR3 coding DNA: TGTGCCAGCTCCCGATCCCAAACAGGGGGTGACACTGAAGCTTTCTTT. Translation gives CASSRSQTGGDTEAFF.

V gene TRBV30 combines with J gene TRBJ1-4; no reliable D call. CDR1 and CDR2 (germline): GTSNPN, SVGIG (reference sequence). This CDR3 contains 15 residues. V shed 1 base and J shed 2 bases, with 11 bases lying between them. CDR3 residues: CAWSDQAFTNEKLFF. The CDR3 bases are TGTGCCTGGAGTGATCAGGCCTTCACTAATGAAAAACTGTTTTTT.

The rearrangement links TRBV20-1 to TRBJ1-1; the D gene is possibly TRBD1 (6 bases). Trimming shortened V by 7 bases and J by 6 bases, and 12 bases separated the two germline ends. Germline assignment: CDR1 DFQATT and CDR2 SNEGSKA (reference sequence). The CDR3 is 11 residues long. The CDR3, as DNA: TGCAGTGGACAGGCCGGGGCTGAAGCTTTCTTT. This encodes CSGQAGAEAFF.

This chain uses TRBV19 with TRBJ2-1, with D possibly TRBD1 on 5 matching bases. Trimming pared 4 bases from V and 5 bases from J, leaving 18 bases between. From germline, CDR1 is LNHDA and CDR2 SQIVND (reference sequence). CDR3 length equals 16 residues. In nucleotides, the CDR3 is TGTGCCAGTAGTAGGTCTGGAGTTGGGGCCGACAATGAGCAGTTCTTC. It yields the protein CASSRSGVGADNEQFF.

The chain joins TRBV19 to TRBJ1-6; D perhaps matches TRBD1 (6 bases). The CDR3 is made up of 14 amino acids. Trimming took 6 bases from V and 9 from J, leaving 15 bases between them. Germline V gene sequence: CDR1 LNHDA, CDR2 SQIVND (reference sequence). CDR3 residues: CASRRGQGSSPLHF. The CDR3, as DNA: TGTGCCAGTAGGCGGGGGCAGGGCAGTTCACCCCTCCACTTT.

This clone was seen only a few times. Different DNA sequences within this sample yield the same CDR3. CDR3 in DNA: TGCGCCAGCAGCTTGGGGGGACGTAACTATGGCTACACCTTC. This translates into CASSLGGRNYGYTF. The chain uses TRBV5-1 and TRBJ1-2; tentatively, D is TRBD1 (5 bases). V was trimmed by 0 bases and J by 1 base, leaving 7 bases between them. The V gene's germline CDR1 is SGHRS and CDR2 YFSETQ. The CDR3 extends over 14 amino acids.

The CDR3 is CASISTETGPNYGYTF. The CDR3 nucleotides read TGCGCCAGCATCTCGACGGAGACAGGCCCTAACTATGGCTACACCTTC. The V and J genes are TRBV4-1 and TRBJ1-2; tentative D call: TRBD1 (6 bases). V dropped 7 bases and J dropped 0 bases, with 18 bases sitting between them. In germline, CDR1 is MGHRA, CDR2 YSYEKL. The CDR3 has 16 amino acids.

CDR3 coding DNA: TGTGCCAGCAGGAAAACAGGGGGGGACACCGGGGAGCTGTTTTTT. Amino acids: CASRKTGGDTGELFF. This chain joins TRBV6-1 and TRBJ2-2, with a possible D match to TRBD1 (8 bases). Germline CDR1 MNHNS, CDR2 SASEGT. CDR3 length equals 15 residues. Trimming took off 6 bases at V and 3 bases at J, with 14 bases between the two ends.

The chain has TRBV25-1 and TRBJ1-2, with a tentative D call TRBD1 (6 bases). This CDR3 has 13 residues. Trimming stripped 2 bases from V and 4 bases from J, with 8 bases between. The germline V gene has CDR1 MGHDK and CDR2 SYGVNS. The CDR3: CASSEDRSYGYTF. DNA for the CDR3: TGTGCCAGCAGTGAAGACAGGTCCTATGGCTACACCTTC.

The chain is built from TRBV9 and TRBJ2-7, with TRBD2 as a possible D gene (6 bases). The CDR3 spans 15 residues. The V gene's germline CDR1 is SGDLS and CDR2 YYNGEE. Between the trimmed V and J ends, which lost 0 bases and 0 bases, there was a span of 10 bases. The chain's CDR3 is CASSVDGGLSYEQYF. CDR3 nucleotides: TGTGCCAGCAGCGTAGACGGGGGACTCTCCTACGAGCAGTACTTC.

In its sample, this clone was seen a few times. Other DNA sequences from this sample encode an identical CDR3 as well. V is TRBV19 and J is TRBJ1-2, with a possible D match to TRBD1 (5 bases). V was pared by 6 bases and J by 4 bases, with 9 bases between. Germline V gene data show CDR1 as LNHDA and CDR2 as SQIVND (reference sequence). The CDR3 sequence is 12 residues long. CDR3 sequence reads: CASSWGGYGYTF. The CDR3 DNA sequence: TGTGCCAGTAGCTGGGGCGGCTATGGCTACACCTTC.

The CDR3 DNA sequence: TGTGCCAGTACCGATTCTGGGACAGGGGGGGACCGTCAGCCCCAGCATTTT. It encodes CASTDSGTGGDRQPQHF. The chain recombines TRBV19 with TRBJ1-5; 11 nucleotides align to TRBD1. The CDR3 is 17 amino acids. Germline V gene data show CDR1 as LNHDA and CDR2 as SQIVND (reference sequence). V was pared by 7 bases and J by 6 bases, with 14 bases of the junction left unmatched.

The chain uses TRBV7-9 and TRBJ2-5, with 14 bases identical to TRBD2. Germline values: CDR1 SEHNR, CDR2 FQNEAQ (reference sequence). V gave up 5 bases and J gave up 5 bases; unmatched junction bases: 7. CDR3 length: 16 residues. The CDR3 loop is CASSLGTSGRIETQYF. CDR3 nucleotide sequence: TGTGCCAGCAGCCTAGGGACTAGCGGGAGAATTGAGACCCAGTACTTC. Based on the CDR3 plus reference TRBV7-9 and TRBJ2-5, the full variable domain is DTGVSQNPRHKITKRGQNVTFRCDPISEHNRLYWYRQTLGQGPEFLTYFQNEAQLEKSRLLSDRFSAERPKGSFSTLEIQRTEQGDSAMYLCASSLGTSGRIETQYFGPGTRLLVL.

The count of this clone is one. The rearrangement joins TRBV25-1 to TRBJ2-7; TRBD1 aligns across 7 bases. Germline V gene lookup returns CDR1 MGHDK and CDR2 SYGVNS. The CDR3 contains 13 residues. With 5 bases clipped from V and 5 bases from J, the junction kept 6 bases outside the gene matches. CDR3 sequence (DNA): TGTGCCAGCAGTCTTTGGGACAGCGACGAGCAGTACTTC. Protein: CASSLWDSDEQYF.

J is TRBJ2-1 and V is TRBV6-5; no definite D call. Germline CDR1 and CDR2: MNHEY and SVGAGI. V was pared by 1 base and J by 10 bases, with 5 bases between. The CDR3 sequence is 11 residues long. CDR3 in DNA: TGTGCCAGCAGTTACTACGGAGAGCAGTTCTTC. Encoded protein: CASSYYGEQFF.

The V and J genes are TRBV9 and TRBJ2-1; 7 positions agree with TRBD2. CDR1 and CDR2 (germline): SGDLS, YYNGEE. This CDR3 contains 12 residues. V shed 7 bases and J 4 bases; nucleotides not matched to a gene: 2. CDR3 bases: TGTGCCAGCGGGCGGGGGTACAATGAGCAGTTCTTC. Its protein is CASGRGYNEQFF.

The chain joins TRBV11-2 to TRBJ1-2; 9 nucleotides agree with TRBD1. The CDR3 loop spans 15 amino acids. The V gene end was trimmed by 1 base and the J gene end by 4 bases; junction bases not matched to a gene: 4. CDR1 and CDR2 from the germline V gene are SGHAT and FQNNGV. CDR3 sequence reads: CASSLVATGGYGYTF. The CDR3 bases are TGTGCCAGCAGCTTAGTAGCGACAGGGGGCTATGGCTACACCTTC.

This clone has only one observation. This chain uses TRBV25-1 with TRBJ1-2; D gene ambiguous. This CDR3 is built from 13 residues. V lost 1 base and J 7 bases, leaving 10 bases between the germline ends. Germline V gene data show CDR1 as MGHDK and CDR2 as SYGVNS. The CDR3 bases are TGTGCCAGCAGTGAATGGCTGGGTTCTGGCTACACCTTC. Amino acids: CASSEWLGSGYTF.

The rearrangement links TRBV2 to TRBJ2-3; 7 bases are a match to TRBD1. The CDR3 extends over 14 amino acids. Germline loops: CDR1 SNHLY, CDR2 FYNNEI. V was pared by 6 bases and J by 4 bases, with 7 bases of the junction left unmatched. This CDR3 is CASSLQGVADTQYF. The CDR3 coding sequence is TGTGCCAGCAGCCTCCAGGGGGTGGCAGATACGCAGTATTTT. The variable domain in full, with the rest retrieved from reference TRBV2 and TRBJ2-3, is EPEVTQTPSHQVTQMGQEVILRCVPISNHLYFYWYRQILGQKVEFLVSFYNNEISEKSEIFDDQFSVERPDGSNFTLKIRSTKLEDSAMYFCASSLQGVADTQYFGPGTRLTVL.